The rows below give T cell receptor beta chains drawn from one sample of a study of OX40 agonist ivuxolimab in advanced cancers. Assay used: immunoSEQ multiplex PCR; TCRdb lists only in-frame clones, some missing. The table has roughly 35,000 clones, approximately 79% seen once. This specimen was CD4+ or CD8+ T cells sorted from blood, taken in a trial of the OX40 agonist ivuxolimab. Source of these receptors: an adult with an advanced solid tumor such as melanoma, head and neck, liver or kidney cancer. Both conserved end residues are part of each CDR3. D genes are given only for firm matches. Clone size, where shown, is once, few, many, or a class for clones that have expanded.

NA	TRBV4-2	TRBJ2-7	NA	TGTGCCAGCAGCCAAGGTCTTCCGAGGTCTCTGGGATACGAGCAGTACTTC	CASSQGLPRSLGYEQYF
TRBD2	TRBV2	TRBJ2-4	NA	TGTGCCAGCAGTGAGAGACTAGCGGGGGGGCATTTATTATTGAACATTCAGTACTTC	CASSERLAGGHLLLNIQYF
NA	TRBV6-5	TRBJ1-1	NA	TGTGCCAGCCGGAAGGGTGGAGTCACTGAAGCTTTCTTT	CASRKGGVTEAFF
NA	TRBV10-1	TRBJ2-5	NA	TGCGCCAGCAGCGCAACCCAGGGGGGCCAAGAGACCCAGTACTTC	CASSATQGGQETQYF
NA	TRBV28	TRBJ1-5	NA	TGTGCCAGCAGTTTAATGAGGCAGCCCCAGCATTTT	CASSLMRQPQHF
NA	TRBV4-2	TRBJ2-3	NA	TGTGCCAGCAGCCAATTATCCAGGGGTTTCACAGATACGCAGTATTTT	CASSQLSRGFTDTQYF
NA	TRBV6-1	TRBJ1-2	NA	TGTGCCAGCAGTGAAGCTTCGGTTTCCAACTATGGCTACACCTTC	CASSEASVSNYGYTF
NA	TRBV7-9	TRBJ2-7	few	TGCGCCAGCAGCCCTGTGGAGGAAAGCTCCTACGAGCAGTACTTC	CASSPVEESSYEQYF
NA	TRBV11-2	TRBJ1-2	NA	TGTGCCAGCAGCTTAGATCCCTCGGGGTTCTATGGCTACACCTTC	CASSLDPSGFYGYTF
NA	TRBV5-6	TRBJ2-7	once	TGTGCCAGCAGCCGGCAGGTAGTTACCTCCTACGAGCAGTACTTC	CASSRQVVTSYEQYF
TRBD1	TRBV7-9	TRBJ1-1	NA	TGTGCCCCCAAGCTGCCCGCCCGACAGGGCTTAACTGAAGCTTTCTTT	CAPKLPARQGLTEAFF
NA	TRBV6-5	TRBJ1-2	NA	TGTGCCAGCAGTTACGTTGGGGATGGCTACACCTTC	CASSYVGDGYTF
NA	TRBV6-6	TRBJ1-1	NA	TGTGCCACCCACAGCATGAACACTGAAGCTTTCTTT	CATHSMNTEAFF
TRBD1	TRBV30	TRBJ1-5	NA	TGTGCCTGGAGTGTACAGGGGGGAAATCAGCCCCAGCATTTT	CAWSVQGGNQPQHF
NA	TRBV7-9	TRBJ2-7	NA	TGTGCCAGCAGCTTAACGGGGGCAGGGTCTTACGAGCAGTACTTC	CASSLTGAGSYEQYF
NA	TRBV18	TRBJ1-1	NA	TGTGCCAGCTCACCAGCTTTAACAGGGAGATCGAACACTGAAGCTTTCTTT	CASSPALTGRSNTEAFF
TRBD1	TRBV19	TRBJ1-6	NA	TGTGCCAGTAGTACCAGGACAGGAGTTAATTCACCCCTCCACTTT	CASSTRTGVNSPLHF
NA	TRBV5-6	TRBJ2-1	few	TGTGCCAGCAGCTTGTCGGGGGGCCGCGATGAGCAGTTCTTC	CASSLSGGRDEQFF
TRBD2	TRBV7-9	TRBJ2-1	NA	TGTGCCAGCAGCTTAGGGACTAGCGGGGGGTGGGATGAGCAGTTCTTC	CASSLGTSGGWDEQFF
NA	TRBV7-8	TRBJ1-2	NA	TGTGCCAGCAGCTTCTCAGAGACTAACTATGGCTACACCTTC	CASSFSETNYGYTF
NA	TRBV2	TRBJ1-6	few	TGTGCCAGCAGGTGGGGGACTCTGTCTTCACCCCTCCACTTT	CASRWGTLSSPLHF
NA	TRBV7-2	TRBJ1-2	NA	TGTGCCAGCAGCTTAGACCGGAGCCAGGGGGGCTACACCTTC	CASSLDRSQGGYTF
NA	TRBV5-6	TRBJ2-5	NA	TGTGCCAGCTCTTTGTGGGGGGAGACCCAGTACTTC	CASSLWGETQYF
TRBD1	TRBV5-1	TRBJ1-1	NA	TGCGCCAGCAGCTTACAGGGGACGAAGAACACTGAAGCTTTCTTT	CASSLQGTKNTEAFF
TRBD1	TRBV10-2	TRBJ1-2	NA	TGCGCCAGCAGTGAGAGAACAGGGGGCTTGGACGGCTACACCTTC	CASSERTGGLDGYTF
TRBD1	TRBV19	TRBJ1-1	NA	TGTGCCAGTAGGGACAGGGGCACTGAAGCTTTCTTT	CASRDRGTEAFF
NA	TRBV28	TRBJ1-1	NA	TGTGCCAGCAGTTTGCCCGCCGGGGGGAACACTGAAGCTTTCTTT	CASSLPAGGNTEAFF
TRBD1	TRBV15	TRBJ1-5	NA	TGTGCCACCAGCACGGTGATGGGACAGGGGTACAATCAGCCCCAGCATTTT	CATSTVMGQGYNQPQHF
NA	TRBV15	TRBJ1-1	few	TGTGCCACCAGCAGAGATAAAGGGGGGCACACTGAAGCTTTCTTT	CATSRDKGGHTEAFF
TRBD2	TRBV7-2	TRBJ2-3	NA	TGTGCCAGCAGCTTAATTCGGGGGGGCGCCGATACGCAGTATTTT	CASSLIRGGADTQYF
TRBD1	TRBV28	TRBJ1-5	few	TGTGCCAGCAGTTTTTTAGGGACAGGGGTCCAGCATTTT	CASSFLGTGVQHF
TRBD1	TRBV15	TRBJ1-3	NA	TGTGCCACCAGCAGAGATTCAGGGGGCAAAAACACCATATATTTT	CATSRDSGGKNTIYF
NA	TRBV11-2	TRBJ1-4	NA	TGTGCCAGCAGTCACTTCCTGACAGAGAATGAAAAACTGTTTTTT	CASSHFLTENEKLFF
TRBD2	TRBV7-2	TRBJ2-3	NA	TGTGCCAGCAGCTCGGGACTAGCGGGGGGGCTGGGAGATACGCAGTATTTT	CASSSGLAGGLGDTQYF
TRBD1	TRBV7-9	TRBJ2-2	NA	TGTGCCAGCAGCGTAGTAAGAGTGGGGACAGTATTCTCCAACGGGGAGCTGTTTTTT	CASSVVRVGTVFSNGELFF
NA	TRBV10-3	TRBJ2-5	NA	TGTGCCAGCGGTGATCAGGTTGAGACCCAGTACTTC	CASGDQVETQYF
NA	TRBV10-1	TRBJ1-1	NA	TGCGCCAGCAGTGAGGCCGGTTCAGGCACTGAAGCTTTCTTT	CASSEAGSGTEAFF
NA	TRBV6-5	TRBJ1-2	NA	TGTGCCAGCAGTTACGGGCGGGGCCCTTTCTATGGCTACACCTTC	CASSYGRGPFYGYTF
NA	TRBV5-1	TRBJ2-7	NA	TGCGCCAGCAGCTACGGACTAAACGAGCAGTACTTC	CASSYGLNEQYF
NA	TRBV28	TRBJ1-5	NA	TGTGCCAGCAGTTTATCAGGTCAGGTCCAGCCCCAGCATTTT	CASSLSGQVQPQHF
TRBD1	TRBV15	TRBJ2-5	once	TGTGCCACCAGCCCCTCGACAGGGCTTCAAGAGACCCAGTACTTC	CATSPSTGLQETQYF
TRBD1	TRBV9	TRBJ1-6	NA	TGTGCCAGCAGCGCCCGGACAGGTTTCAATTCACCCCTCCACTTT	CASSARTGFNSPLHF
TRBD1	TRBV28	TRBJ1-2	NA	TGTGCCAGCAGCCGGGACAGGGGGCATGGCTATGGCTACACCTTC	CASSRDRGHGYGYTF
NA	TRBV27	TRBJ2-1	NA	TGTGCCAGCAACTTGGCGACCCCCTTCTTC	CASNLATPFF
TRBD1	TRBV29-1	TRBJ1-2	NA	TGCAGCGTTGTTACAGGGGGCGACTATGGCTACACCTTC	CSVVTGGDYGYTF
NA	TRBV10-3	TRBJ2-3	NA	TGTGCCATCAGAGGAGGAAGCACAGATACGCAGTATTTT	CAIRGGSTDTQYF
NA	TRBV5-4	TRBJ1-2	NA	TGTGCCAGCAGCTTAGCCACAGAAAACTATGGCTACACCTTC	CASSLATENYGYTF
NA	TRBV9	TRBJ1-4	NA	TGTGCCAGCAGCGCCGGGACACTAGAAAAACTGTTTTTT	CASSAGTLEKLFF
NA	TRBV19	TRBJ2-7	NA	TGTGCCAGTAGCCTAGCGATTACCTCCTACGAGCAGTACTTC	CASSLAITSYEQYF
TRBD1	TRBV30	TRBJ2-1	NA	TGTGCCTGGAGTCGACAGGGACACTCCTACAATGAGCAGTTCTTC	CAWSRQGHSYNEQFF
NA	TRBV9	TRBJ1-3	NA	TGTGCCAGCAGCGGAACCCAGGGCCGTGGAAACACCATATATTTT	CASSGTQGRGNTIYF